The T cell receptor (beta chain) under discussion was sequenced for a study of identical twins. Study-wide results and limits: One should note that invariant MAIT and iNKT cells could partly confound zero-insertion analyses. Conclusions leaned on cross-sectional statistical analysis and did not track the same donors over time.

Germline V gives CDR1 SQVTM, CDR2 ANQGSEA. V shed 5 bases and J 3 bases; nucleotides not matched to a gene: 7. CDR3 size: 13 residues. This clonotype appeared many times. Its antigen remains unidentified. Each donor (without exception) was a healthy Caucasian. TCRdb recomputed calls from the 5' RACE reads with MiXCR, one row per CDR3 protein. The table shows 690,000 or so distinct CDR3 sequences, with 6% to 6.5% occurring only once. The sequencing input was naive T cells sorted from blood. The origin of this receptor is a man aged 18 to 30 in good health. This chain connects TRBV29-1 to TRBJ2-7; 7 bases line up with TRBD2. Written as DNA, the CDR3 is TGCAGCGTTTACGGGACTACAAACTACGAGCAGTACTTC. Its translation: CSVYGTTNYEQYF.